These 6 T cell receptor beta chains originate from one sample sequenced in a study of T cells in Graves' hyperthyroidism and ophthalmopathy. TCR beta CDR3 regions were amplified from RNA transcripts. During a first-round RT-PCR of the TCR CDR3, the HTBI primer set was used. From the multiplex PCR reads, TCRdb called clonotypes with MiXCR, one entry per CDR3 protein. The sample consists of 330,000 or so distinct CDR3 sequences, 15% to 20% of them appearing once. Sequenced material: blood. Receptors were obtained from a man aged 50 to 59 with Graves' ophthalmopathy.

This clonotype has at least ten counts. V and J are TRBV28 and TRBJ1-5; 7 nucleotides align to TRBD1. V was pared by 8 bases and J by 5 bases, with 18 bases of the junction left unmatched. Germline CDR1 MDHEN, CDR2 SYDVKM. This CDR3 region has 17 residues. Here the CDR3 reads CASQAHLPGQIYQPQHF. The DNA of the CDR3 is TGTGCCAGCCAAGCCCACCTTCCGGGACAGATTTATCAGCCCCAGCATTTT.

The sample holds many counts of this clonotype. In DNA form, the CDR3 reads TGTGCCAGCACCGTGGGAGGGGGGTCCAGCGAGCAGTACTTC. It codes for CASTVGGGSSEQYF. The chain carries TRBV28 and TRBJ2-7, with a weak D call TRBD2 (7 bases). V was cut by 7 bases and J by 6 bases, with 19 bases left in between. This CDR3 comprises 14 residues. Germline values: CDR1 MDHEN, CDR2 SYDVKM.

Ten or more counts support this clonotype. The chain carries TRBV20-1 and TRBJ2-3; 9 bases align to TRBD2. The CDR3 covers 14 residues. Unmatched junction bases numbered 1, after V lost 2 bases and J lost 1 base. Germline CDR1 reads DFQATT; CDR2 reads SNEGSKA (reference sequence). The CDR3 sequence is CSARLAGRTDTQYF. The CDR3, as DNA: TGCAGTGCTAGACTAGCGGGGCGCACAGATACGCAGTATTTT.

V is TRBV24-1 and J is TRBJ2-3; TRBD2 aligns across 10 bases. This CDR3 has 16 residues. The ends lost 4 bases at V and 8 bases at J; junction bases unmatched: 11. Germline V lookup: CDR1 KGHDR, CDR2 SFDVKD. The CDR3 spells CATSDPTSGTLATQYF. Written as DNA, the CDR3 is TGTGCCACCAGTGACCCCACTAGCGGGACACTTGCTACGCAGTATTTT.

The chain has TRBV24-1 and TRBJ2-5; 7 bases agree with TRBD2. The V and J ends lost 4 bases and 4 bases, in that order; junction bases with no gene match: 14. Germline-derived CDR1 and CDR2 are KGHDR and SFDVKD. The CDR3 loop spans 17 amino acids. The CDR3 protein is CATSERGRGSGGETQYF. The CDR3 nucleotides read TGTGCCACCAGTGAGCGCGGGCGGGGGTCGGGGGGAGAGACCCAGTACTTC.

The J gene is TRBJ2-1, the V gene TRBV27, with unresolved D. V was shortened by 4 bases and J by 15 bases, with 13 bases between the two germline ends. The CDR3 covers 11 residues. CDR1 is MNHEY and CDR2 is SMNVEV in the germline V gene (reference sequence). The CDR3 region is CASSSPGVWFF. The CDR3 nucleotides are TGTGCCAGCAGTTCTCCTGGTGTTTGGTTCTTC.